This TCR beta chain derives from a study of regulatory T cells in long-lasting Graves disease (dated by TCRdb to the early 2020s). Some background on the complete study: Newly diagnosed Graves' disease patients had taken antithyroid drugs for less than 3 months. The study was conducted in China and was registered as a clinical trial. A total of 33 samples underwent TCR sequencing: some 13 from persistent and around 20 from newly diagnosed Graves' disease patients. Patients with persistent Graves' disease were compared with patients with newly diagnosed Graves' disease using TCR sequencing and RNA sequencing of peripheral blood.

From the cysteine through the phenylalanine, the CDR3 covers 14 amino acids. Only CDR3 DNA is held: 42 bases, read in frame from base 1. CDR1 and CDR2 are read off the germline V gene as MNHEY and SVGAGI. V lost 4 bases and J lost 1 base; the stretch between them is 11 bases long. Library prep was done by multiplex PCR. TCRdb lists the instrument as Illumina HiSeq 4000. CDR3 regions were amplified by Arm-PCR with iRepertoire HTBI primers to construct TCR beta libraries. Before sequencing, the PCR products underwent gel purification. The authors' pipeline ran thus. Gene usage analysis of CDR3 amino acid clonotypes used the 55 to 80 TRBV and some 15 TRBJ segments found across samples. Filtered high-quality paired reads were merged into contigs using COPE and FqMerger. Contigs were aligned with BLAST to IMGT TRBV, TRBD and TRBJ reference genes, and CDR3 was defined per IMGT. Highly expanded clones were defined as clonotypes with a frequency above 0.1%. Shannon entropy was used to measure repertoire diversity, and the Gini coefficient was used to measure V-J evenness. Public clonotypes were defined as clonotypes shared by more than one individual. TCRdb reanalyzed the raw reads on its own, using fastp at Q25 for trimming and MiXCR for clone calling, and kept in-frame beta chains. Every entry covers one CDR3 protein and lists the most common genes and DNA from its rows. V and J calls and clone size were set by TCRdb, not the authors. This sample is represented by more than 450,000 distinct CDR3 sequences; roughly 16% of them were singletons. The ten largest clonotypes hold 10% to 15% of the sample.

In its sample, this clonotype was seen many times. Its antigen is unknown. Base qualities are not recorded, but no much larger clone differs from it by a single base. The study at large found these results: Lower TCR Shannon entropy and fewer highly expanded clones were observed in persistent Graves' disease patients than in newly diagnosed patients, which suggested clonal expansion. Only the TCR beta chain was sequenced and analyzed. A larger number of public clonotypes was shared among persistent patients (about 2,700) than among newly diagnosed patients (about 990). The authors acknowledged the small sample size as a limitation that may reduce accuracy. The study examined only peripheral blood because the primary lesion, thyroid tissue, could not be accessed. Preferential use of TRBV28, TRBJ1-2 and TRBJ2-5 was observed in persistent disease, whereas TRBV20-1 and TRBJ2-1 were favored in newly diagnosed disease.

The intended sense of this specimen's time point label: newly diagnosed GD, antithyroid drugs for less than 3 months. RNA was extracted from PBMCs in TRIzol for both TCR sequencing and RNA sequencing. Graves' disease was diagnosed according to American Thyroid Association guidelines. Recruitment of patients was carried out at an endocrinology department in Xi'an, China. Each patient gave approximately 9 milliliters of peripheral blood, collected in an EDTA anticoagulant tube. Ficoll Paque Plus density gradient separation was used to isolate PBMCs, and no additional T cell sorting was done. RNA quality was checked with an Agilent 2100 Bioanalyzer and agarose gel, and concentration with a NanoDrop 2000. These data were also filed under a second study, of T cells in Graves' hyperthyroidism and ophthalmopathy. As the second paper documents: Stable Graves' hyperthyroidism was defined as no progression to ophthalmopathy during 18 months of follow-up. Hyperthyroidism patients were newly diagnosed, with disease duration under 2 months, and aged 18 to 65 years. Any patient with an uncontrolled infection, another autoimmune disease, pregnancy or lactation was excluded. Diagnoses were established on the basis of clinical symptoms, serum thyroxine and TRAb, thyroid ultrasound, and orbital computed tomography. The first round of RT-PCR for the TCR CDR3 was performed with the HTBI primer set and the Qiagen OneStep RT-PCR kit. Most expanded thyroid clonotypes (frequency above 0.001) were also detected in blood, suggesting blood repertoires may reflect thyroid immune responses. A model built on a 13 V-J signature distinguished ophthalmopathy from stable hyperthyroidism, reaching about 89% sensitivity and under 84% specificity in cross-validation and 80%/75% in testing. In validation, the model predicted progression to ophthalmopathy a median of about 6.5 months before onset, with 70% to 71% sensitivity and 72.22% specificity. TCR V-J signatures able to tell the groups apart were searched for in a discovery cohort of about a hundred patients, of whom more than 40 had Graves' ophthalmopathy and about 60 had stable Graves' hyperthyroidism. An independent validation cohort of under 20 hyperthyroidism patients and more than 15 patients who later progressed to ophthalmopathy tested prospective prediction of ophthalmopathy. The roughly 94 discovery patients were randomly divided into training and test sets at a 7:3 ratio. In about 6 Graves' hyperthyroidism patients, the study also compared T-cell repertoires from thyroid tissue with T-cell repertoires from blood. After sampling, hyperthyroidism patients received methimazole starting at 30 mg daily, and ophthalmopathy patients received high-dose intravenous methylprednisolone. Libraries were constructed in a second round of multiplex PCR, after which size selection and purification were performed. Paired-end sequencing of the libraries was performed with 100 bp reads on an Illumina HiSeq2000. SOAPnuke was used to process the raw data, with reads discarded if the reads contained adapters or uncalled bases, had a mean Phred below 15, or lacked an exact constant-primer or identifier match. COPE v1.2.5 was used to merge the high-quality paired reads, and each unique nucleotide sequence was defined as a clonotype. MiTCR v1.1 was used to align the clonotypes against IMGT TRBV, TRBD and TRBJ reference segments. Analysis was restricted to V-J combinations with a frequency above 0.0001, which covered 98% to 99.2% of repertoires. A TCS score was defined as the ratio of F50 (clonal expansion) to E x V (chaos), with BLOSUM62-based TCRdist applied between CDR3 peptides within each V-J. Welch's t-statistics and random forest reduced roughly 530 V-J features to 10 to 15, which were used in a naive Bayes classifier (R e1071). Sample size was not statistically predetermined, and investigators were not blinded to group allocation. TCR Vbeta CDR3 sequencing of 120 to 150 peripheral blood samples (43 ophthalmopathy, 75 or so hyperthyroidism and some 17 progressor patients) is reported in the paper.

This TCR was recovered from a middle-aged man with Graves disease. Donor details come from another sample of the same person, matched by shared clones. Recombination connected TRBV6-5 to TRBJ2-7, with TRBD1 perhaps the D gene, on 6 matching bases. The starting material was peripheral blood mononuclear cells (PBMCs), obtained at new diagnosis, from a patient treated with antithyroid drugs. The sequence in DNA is TGTGCCAGCAGTTCAGGTGGACAGTCCTACGAGCAGTACTTC. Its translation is CASSSGGQSYEQYF.